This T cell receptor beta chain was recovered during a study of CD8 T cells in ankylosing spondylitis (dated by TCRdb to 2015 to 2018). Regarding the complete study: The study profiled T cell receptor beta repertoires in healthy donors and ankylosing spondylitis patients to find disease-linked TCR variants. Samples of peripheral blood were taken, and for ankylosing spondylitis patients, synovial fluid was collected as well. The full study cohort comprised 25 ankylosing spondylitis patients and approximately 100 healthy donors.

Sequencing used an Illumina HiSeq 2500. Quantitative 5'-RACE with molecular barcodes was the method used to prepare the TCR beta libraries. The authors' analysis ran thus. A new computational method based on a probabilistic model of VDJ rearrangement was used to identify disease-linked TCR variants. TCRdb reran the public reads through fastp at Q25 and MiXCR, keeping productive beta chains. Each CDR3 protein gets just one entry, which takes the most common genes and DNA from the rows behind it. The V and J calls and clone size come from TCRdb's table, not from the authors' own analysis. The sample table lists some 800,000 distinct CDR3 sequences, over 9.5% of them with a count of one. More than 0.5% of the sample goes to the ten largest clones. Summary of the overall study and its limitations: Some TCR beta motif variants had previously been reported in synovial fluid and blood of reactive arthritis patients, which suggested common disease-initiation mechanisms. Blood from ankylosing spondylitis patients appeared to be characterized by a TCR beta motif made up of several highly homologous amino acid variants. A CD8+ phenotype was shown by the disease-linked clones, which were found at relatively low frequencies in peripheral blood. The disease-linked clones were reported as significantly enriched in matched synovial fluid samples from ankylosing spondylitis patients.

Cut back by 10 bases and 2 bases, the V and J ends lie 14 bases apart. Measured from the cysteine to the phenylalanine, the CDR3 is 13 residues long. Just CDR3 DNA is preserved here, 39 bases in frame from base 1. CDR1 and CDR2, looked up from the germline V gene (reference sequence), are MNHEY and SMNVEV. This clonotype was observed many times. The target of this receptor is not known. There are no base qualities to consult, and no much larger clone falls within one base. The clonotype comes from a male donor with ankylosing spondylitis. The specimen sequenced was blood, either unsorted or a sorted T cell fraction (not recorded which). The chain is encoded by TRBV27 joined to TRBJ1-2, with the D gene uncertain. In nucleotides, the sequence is TGTGCCACCAGAAGTGAGGGAAACTATGGCTACACCTTC. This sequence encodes CATRSEGNYGYTF.